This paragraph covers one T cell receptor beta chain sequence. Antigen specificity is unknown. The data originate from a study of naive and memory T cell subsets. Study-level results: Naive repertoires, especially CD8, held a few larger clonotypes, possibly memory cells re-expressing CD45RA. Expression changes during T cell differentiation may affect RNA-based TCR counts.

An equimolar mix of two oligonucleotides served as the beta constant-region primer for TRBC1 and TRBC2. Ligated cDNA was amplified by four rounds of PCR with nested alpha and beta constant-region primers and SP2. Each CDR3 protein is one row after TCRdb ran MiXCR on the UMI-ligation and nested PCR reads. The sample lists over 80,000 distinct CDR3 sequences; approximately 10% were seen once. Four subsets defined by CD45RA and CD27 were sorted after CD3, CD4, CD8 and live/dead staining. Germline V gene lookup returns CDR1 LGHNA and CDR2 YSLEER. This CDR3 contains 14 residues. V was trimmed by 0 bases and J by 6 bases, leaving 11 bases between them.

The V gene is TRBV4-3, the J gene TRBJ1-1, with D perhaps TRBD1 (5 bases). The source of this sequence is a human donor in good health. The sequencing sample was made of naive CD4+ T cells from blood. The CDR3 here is CASSQEGTFSEAFF. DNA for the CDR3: TGCGCCAGCAGCCAAGAGGGGACTTTCTCTGAAGCTTTCTTT.